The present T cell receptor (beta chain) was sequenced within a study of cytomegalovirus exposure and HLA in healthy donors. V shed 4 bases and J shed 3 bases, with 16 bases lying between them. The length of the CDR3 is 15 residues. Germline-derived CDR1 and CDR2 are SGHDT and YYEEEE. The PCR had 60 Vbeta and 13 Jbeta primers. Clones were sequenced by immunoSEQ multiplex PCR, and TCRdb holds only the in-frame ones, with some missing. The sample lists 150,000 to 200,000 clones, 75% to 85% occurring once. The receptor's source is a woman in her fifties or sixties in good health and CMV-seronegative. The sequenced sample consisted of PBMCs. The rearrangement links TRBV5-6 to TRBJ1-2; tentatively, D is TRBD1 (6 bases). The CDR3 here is CASSGQGQPDYGYTF. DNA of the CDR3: TGTGCCAGCAGCGGACAAGGACAGCCCGACTATGGCTACACCTTC.